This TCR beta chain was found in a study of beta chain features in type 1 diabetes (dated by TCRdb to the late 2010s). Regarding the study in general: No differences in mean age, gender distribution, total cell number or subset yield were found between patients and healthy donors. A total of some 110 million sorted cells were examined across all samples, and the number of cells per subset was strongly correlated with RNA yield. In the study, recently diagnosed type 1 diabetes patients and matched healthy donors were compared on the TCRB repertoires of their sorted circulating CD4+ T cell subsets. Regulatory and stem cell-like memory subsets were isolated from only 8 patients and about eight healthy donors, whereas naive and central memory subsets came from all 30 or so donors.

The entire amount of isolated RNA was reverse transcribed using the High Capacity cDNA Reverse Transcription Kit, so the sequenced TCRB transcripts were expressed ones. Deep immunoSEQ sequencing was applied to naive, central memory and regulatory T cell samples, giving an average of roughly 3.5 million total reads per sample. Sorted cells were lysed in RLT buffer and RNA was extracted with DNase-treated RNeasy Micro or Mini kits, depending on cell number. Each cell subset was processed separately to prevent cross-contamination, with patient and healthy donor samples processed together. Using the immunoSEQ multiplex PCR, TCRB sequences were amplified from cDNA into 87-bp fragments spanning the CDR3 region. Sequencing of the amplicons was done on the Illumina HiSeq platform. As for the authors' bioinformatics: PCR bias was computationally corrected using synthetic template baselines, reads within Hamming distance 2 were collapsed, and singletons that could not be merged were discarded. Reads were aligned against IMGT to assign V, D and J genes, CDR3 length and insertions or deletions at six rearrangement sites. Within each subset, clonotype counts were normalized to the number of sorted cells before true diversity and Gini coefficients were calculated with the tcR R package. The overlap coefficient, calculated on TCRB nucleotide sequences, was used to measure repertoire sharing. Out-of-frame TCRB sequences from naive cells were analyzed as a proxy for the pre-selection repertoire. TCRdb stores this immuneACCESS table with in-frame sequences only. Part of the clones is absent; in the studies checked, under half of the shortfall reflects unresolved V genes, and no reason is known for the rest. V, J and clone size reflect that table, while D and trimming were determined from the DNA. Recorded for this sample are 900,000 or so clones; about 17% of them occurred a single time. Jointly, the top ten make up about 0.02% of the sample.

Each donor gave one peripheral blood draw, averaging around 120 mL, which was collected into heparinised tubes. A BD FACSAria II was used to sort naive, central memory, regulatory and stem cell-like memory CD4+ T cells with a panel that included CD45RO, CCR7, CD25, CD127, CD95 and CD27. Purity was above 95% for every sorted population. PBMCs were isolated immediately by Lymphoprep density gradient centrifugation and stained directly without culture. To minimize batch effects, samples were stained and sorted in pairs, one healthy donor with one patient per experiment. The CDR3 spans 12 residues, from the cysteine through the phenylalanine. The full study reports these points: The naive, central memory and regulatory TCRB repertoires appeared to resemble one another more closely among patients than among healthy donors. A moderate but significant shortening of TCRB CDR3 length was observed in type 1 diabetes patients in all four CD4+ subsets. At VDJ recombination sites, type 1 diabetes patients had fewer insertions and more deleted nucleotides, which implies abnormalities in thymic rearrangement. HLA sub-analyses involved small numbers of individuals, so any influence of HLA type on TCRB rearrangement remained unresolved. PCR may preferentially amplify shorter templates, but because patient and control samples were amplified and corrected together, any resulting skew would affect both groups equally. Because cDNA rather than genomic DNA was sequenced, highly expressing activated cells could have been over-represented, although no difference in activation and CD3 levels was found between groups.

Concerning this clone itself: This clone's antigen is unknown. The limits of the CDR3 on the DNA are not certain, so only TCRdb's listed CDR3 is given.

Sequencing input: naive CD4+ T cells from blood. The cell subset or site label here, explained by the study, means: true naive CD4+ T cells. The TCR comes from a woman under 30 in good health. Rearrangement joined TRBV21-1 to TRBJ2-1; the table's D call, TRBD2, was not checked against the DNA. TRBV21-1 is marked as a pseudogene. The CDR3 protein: CAQQRYGCEQFF.